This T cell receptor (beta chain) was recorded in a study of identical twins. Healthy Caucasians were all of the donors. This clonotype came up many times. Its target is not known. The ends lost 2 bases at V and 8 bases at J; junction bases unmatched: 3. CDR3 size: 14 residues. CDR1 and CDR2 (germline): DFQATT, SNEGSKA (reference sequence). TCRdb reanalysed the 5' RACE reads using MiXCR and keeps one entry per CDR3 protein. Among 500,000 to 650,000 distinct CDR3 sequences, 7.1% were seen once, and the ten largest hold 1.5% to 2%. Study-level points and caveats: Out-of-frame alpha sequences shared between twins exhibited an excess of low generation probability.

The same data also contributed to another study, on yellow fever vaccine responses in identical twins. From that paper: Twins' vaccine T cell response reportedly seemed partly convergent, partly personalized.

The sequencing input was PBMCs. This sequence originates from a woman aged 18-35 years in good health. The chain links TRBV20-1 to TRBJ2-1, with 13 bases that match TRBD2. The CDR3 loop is CSARLLAGGYEQFF. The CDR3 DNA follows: TGCAGTGCTAGACTACTAGCGGGAGGGTATGAGCAGTTCTTC.